The present TCR beta chain was sequenced within a study of blood T cell repertoires in COVID-19. Study overall: Both acute and convalescent COVID-19 samples were obtained from the United States, Italy and Spain. T cells, B-cell-depleted T cells, or PBMCs provided the cDNA or gDNA that served as material.

The CDR3 is 15 amino acids. Trimming removed 5 bases at V and 7 bases at J, with 20 bases between. In germline, CDR1 is SGHTA, CDR2 FQGNSA. Sequencing used immunoSEQ multiplex PCR; TCRdb keeps in-frame clones, though not all of them. In the table there are approximately 130,000 clones, about 77% of which are singletons. The chain recombines TRBV7-2 with TRBJ2-5; TRBD2 might be the D (6 bases). This receptor was obtained from an elderly man with acute or convalescent COVID-19. Source material: peripheral blood. The CDR3 here is CASSPPGTVAVTQYF. CDR3 coding DNA: TGTGCCAGCAGCCCACCCGGGACGGTAGCGGTGACCCAGTACTTC. The variable domain in full, completed from reference TRBV7-2 and TRBJ2-5, reads GAGVSQSPSNKVTEKGKDVELRCDPISGHTALYWYRQSLGQGLEFLIYFQGNSAPDKSGLPSDRFSAERTGGSVSTLTIQRTQQEDSAVYLCASSPPGTVAVTQYFGPGTRLLVL.